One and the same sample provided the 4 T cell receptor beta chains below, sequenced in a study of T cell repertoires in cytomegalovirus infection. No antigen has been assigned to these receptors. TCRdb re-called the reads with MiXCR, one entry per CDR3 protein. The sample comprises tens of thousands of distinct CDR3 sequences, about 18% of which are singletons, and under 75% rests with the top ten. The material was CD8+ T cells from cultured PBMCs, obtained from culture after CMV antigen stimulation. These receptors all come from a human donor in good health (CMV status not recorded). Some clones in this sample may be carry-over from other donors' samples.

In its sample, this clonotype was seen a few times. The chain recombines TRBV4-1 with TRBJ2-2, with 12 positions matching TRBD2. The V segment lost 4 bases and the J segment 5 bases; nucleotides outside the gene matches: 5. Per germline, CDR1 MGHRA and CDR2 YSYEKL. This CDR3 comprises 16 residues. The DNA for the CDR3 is TGCGCCAGCAGCCCACGACTAGCGGGAGATACCGGGGAGCTGTTTTTT. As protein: CASSPRLAGDTGELFF.

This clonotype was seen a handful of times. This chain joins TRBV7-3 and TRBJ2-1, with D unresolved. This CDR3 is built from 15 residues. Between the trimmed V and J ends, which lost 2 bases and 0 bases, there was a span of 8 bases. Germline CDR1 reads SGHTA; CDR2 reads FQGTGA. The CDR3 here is CASSLPADSYNEQFF. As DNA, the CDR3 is TGTGCCAGCAGCTTACCCGCGGACTCCTACAATGAGCAGTTCTTC.

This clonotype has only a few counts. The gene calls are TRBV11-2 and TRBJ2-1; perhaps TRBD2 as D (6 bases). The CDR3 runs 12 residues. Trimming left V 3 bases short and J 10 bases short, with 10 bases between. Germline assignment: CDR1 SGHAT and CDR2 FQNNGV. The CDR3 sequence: CASSFVAVEQFF. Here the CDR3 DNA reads TGTGCCAGCAGCTTTGTAGCGGTCGAGCAGTTCTTC.

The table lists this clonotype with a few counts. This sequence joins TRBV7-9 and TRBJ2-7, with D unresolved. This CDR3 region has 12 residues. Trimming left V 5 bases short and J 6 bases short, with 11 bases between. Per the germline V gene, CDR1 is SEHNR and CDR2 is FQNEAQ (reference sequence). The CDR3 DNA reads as TGTGCCAGCAGCCTCCTCGGAACCGAGCAGTACTTC. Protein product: CASSLLGTEQYF.